This T cell receptor beta chain originates from a study of shared clonotypes between healthy human individuals. This clone was recorded once. The data were produced by immunoSEQ multiplex PCR, yet TCRdb's version contains in-frame clones alone and is incomplete. The sample lists roughly 500,000 clones; approximately 78% were seen once. The clonotype comes from a woman aged 40 to 55 in good health. Some clones in this sample may be carry-over from other donors' samples. Sequencing was performed on PBMCs.

CDR3: CASSLGSLGPQHF. In DNA, the CDR3 is TGTGCCAGCAGTTTGGGCAGCCTGGGGCCCCAGCATTTT. The chain carries TRBV28 and TRBJ1-5; D is unclear. CDR1 is MDHEN, CDR2 SYDVKM, per germline. This CDR3 is 13 amino acids long. Trimming removed 3 bases from V and 9 bases from J, with 12 bases in between. The entire variable domain, with the rest obtained from reference TRBV28 and TRBJ1-5, is as follows: DVKVTQSSRYLVKRTGEKVFLECVQDMDHENMFWYRQDPGLGLRLIYFSYDVKMKEKGDIPEGYSVSREKKERFSLILESASTNQTSMYLCASSLGSLGPQHFGDGTRLSIL.